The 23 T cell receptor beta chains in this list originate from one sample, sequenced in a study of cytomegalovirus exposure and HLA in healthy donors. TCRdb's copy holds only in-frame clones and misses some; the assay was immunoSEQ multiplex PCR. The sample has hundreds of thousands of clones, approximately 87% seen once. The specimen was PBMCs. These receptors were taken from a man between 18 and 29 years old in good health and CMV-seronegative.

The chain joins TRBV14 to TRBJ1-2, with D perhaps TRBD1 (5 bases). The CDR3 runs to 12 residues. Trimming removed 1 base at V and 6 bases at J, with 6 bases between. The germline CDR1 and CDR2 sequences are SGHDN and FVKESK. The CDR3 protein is CASSQVGDGYTF. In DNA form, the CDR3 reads TGTGCCAGCAGCCAAGTAGGGGATGGCTACACCTTC.

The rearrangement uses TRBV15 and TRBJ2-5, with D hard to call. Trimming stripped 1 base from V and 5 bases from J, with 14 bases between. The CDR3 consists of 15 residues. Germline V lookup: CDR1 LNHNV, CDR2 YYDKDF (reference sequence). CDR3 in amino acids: CATSRAPLGGETQYF. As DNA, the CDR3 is TGTGCCACCAGCAGAGCGCCTCTAGGTGGTGAGACCCAGTACTTC.

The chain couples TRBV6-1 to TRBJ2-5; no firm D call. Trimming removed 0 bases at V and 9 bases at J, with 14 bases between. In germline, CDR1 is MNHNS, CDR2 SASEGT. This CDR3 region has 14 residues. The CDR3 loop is CASSEADRPGAQYF. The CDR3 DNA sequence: TGTGCCAGCAGTGAAGCGGATAGACCCGGAGCCCAGTACTTC.

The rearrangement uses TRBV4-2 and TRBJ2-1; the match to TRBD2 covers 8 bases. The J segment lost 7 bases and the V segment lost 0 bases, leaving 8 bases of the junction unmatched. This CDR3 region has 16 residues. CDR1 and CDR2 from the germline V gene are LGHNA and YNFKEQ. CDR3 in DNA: TGTGCCAGCAGCCAAGATGACACTAGCGGCGTTAATGAGCAGTTCTTC. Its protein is CASSQDDTSGVNEQFF.

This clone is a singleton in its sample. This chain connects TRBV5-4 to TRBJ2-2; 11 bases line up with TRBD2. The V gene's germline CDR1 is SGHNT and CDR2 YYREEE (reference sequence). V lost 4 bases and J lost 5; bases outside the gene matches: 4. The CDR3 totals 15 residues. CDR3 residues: CASSPGTSGTGELFF. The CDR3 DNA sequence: TGTGCCAGCAGCCCCGGGACTAGCGGTACCGGGGAGCTGTTTTTT.

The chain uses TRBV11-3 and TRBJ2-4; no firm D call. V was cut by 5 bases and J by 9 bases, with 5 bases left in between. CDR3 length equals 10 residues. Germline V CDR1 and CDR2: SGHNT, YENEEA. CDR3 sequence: CASSLSIQYF. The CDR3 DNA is TGTGCCAGCAGCCTCAGCATTCAGTACTTC.

CDR3 nucleotides: TGTGCCAGCAGCCGGGACTATAATTCACCCCTCCACTTT. It encodes CASSRDYNSPLHF. The chain carries TRBV7-2 and TRBJ1-6; D unresolved. The germline V gene encodes CDR1 SGHTA and CDR2 FQGNSA. The germline V and J ends were trimmed by 5 bases and 3 bases, with 5 bases remaining between them. The CDR3 contains 13 residues.

This chain's CDR3 is CASSLGTSGSYEQYF. In DNA form, the CDR3 reads TGTGCCAGCAGCTTAGGGACTAGCGGGAGTTACGAGCAGTACTTC. This chain links TRBV7-8 with TRBJ2-7; 13 bases map to TRBD2. Per the germline V gene, CDR1 is SGHVS and CDR2 is FQNEAQ. V was clipped by 1 base and J by 4 bases; unmatched bases: 1. This CDR3 comprises 15 residues.

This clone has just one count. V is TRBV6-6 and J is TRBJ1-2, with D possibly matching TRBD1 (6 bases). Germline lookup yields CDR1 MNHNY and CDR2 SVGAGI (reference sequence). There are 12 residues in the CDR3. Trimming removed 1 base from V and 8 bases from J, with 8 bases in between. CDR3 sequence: CASSYLQGGYTF. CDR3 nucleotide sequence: TGTGCCAGCAGTTACTTACAGGGAGGCTACACCTTC.

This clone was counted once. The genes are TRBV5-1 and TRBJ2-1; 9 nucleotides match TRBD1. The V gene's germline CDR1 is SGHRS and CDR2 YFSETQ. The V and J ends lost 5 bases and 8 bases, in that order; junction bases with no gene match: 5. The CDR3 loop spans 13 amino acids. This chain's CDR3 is CASSLTGGDEQFF. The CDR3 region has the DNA TGCGCCAGCAGTCTTACAGGGGGCGATGAGCAGTTCTTC.

The CDR3 loop is CASSWDIYAYEQYF. The CDR3 DNA reads TGTGCCAGCAGCTGGGACATCTATGCCTACGAGCAGTACTTC. The J gene is TRBJ2-7, the V gene TRBV7-2; a weak D match, TRBD1 (6 bases). CDR3 size: 14 residues. Trimming took off 4 bases at V and 2 bases at J, with 12 bases between the two ends. Germline assignment: CDR1 SGHTA and CDR2 FQGNSA.

CDR3 sequence reads: CTSSQEFRRGKLYGYTF. CDR3 sequence (DNA): TGCACCAGCAGCCAAGAATTTAGGAGGGGTAAGCTATATGGCTACACCTTC. The V call is TRBV1, the J call TRBJ1-2. TRBV1 is marked as a pseudogene. The CDR3 runs 17 residues.

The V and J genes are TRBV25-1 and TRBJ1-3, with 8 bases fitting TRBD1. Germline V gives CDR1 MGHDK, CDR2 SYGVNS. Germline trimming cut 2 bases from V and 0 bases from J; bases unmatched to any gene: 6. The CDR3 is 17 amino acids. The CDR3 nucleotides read TGTGCCAGCAGTGAAGTGGGGACAGGCCTCTCTGGAAACACCATATATTTT. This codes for CASSEVGTGLSGNTIYF.

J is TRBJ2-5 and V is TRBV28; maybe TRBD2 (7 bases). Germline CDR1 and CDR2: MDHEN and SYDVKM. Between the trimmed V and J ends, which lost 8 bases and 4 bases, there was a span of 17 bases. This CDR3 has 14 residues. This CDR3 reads CASSLGGAGETQYF. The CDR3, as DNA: TGTGCCAGCTCCCTGGGGGGGGCAGGAGAGACCCAGTACTTC.

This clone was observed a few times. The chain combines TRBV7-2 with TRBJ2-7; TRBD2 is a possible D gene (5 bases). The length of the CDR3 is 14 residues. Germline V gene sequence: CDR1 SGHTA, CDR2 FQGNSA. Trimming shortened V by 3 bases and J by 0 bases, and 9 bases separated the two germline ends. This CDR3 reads CASSFGRLSYEQYF. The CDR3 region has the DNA TGTGCCAGCAGCTTTGGGAGACTCTCCTACGAGCAGTACTTC.

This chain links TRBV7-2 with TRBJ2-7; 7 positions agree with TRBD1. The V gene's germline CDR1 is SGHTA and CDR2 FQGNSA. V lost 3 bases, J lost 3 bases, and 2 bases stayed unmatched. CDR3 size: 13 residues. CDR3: CASSFDRDYEQYF. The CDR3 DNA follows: TGTGCCAGCAGCTTCGACAGGGACTACGAGCAGTACTTC.

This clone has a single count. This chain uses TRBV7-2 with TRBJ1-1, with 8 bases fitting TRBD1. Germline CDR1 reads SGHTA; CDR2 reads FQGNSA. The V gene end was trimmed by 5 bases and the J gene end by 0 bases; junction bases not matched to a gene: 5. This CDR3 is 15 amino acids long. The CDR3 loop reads CASSDWTGMNTEAFF. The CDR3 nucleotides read TGTGCCAGCAGCGACTGGACAGGGATGAACACTGAAGCTTTCTTT.

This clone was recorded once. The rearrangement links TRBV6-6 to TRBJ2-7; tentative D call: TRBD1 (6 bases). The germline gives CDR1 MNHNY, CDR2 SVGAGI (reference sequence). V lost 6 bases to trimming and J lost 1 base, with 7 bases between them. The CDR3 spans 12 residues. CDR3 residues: CASSGTSYEQYF. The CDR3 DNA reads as TGTGCCAGCAGCGGGACATCCTACGAGCAGTACTTC.

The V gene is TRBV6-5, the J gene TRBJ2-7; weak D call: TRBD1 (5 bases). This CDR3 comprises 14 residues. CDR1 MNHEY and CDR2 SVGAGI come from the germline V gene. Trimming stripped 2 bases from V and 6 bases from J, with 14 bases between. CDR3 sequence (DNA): TGTGCCAGCAGTTACGGTGTAGGGGCAATCGAGCAGTACTTC. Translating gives CASSYGVGAIEQYF.

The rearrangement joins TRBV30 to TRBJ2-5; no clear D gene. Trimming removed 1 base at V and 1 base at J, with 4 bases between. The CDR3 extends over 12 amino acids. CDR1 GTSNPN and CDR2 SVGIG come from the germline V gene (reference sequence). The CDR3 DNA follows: TGTGCCTGGAGTGCCCTCCAAGAGACCCAGTACTTC. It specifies CAWSALQETQYF.

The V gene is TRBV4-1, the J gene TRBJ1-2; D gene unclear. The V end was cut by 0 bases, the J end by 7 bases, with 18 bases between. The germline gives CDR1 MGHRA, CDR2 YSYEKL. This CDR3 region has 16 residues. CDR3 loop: CASSQEGAVPSGGYTF. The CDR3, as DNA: TGCGCCAGCAGCCAAGAGGGTGCGGTTCCTTCCGGTGGCTACACCTTC.

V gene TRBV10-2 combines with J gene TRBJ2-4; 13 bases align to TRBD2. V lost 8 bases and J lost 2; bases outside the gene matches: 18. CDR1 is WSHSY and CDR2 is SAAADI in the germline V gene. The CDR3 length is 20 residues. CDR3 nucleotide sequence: TGCGCCAGCGGATCCGGGACTAGCGGGGTGACCAGGTTTTCCAAAAACATTCAGTACTTC. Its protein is CASGSGTSGVTRFSKNIQYF.

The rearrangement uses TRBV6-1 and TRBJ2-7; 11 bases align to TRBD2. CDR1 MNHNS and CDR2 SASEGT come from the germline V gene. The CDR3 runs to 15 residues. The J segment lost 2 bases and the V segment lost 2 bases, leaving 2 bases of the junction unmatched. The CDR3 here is CASSESSGGPYEQYF. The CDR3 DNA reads TGTGCCAGCAGTGAATCTAGCGGGGGGCCCTACGAGCAGTACTTC.